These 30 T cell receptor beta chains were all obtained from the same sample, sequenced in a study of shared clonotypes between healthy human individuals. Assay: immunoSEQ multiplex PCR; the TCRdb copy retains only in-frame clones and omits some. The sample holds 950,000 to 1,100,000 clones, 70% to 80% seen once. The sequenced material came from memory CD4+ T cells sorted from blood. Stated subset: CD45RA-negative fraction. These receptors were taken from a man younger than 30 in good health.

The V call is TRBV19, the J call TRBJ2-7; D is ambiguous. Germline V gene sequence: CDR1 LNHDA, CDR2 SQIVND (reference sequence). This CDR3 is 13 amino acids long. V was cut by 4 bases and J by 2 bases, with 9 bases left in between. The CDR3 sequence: CASSTADAYEQYF. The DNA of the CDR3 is TGTGCCAGTAGTACAGCTGATGCCTACGAGCAGTACTTC.

The DNA for the CDR3 is TGTGCCAGCAGTTACGGGGGCGGGTACACAGATACGCAGTATTTT. Its protein product is CASSYGGGYTDTQYF. The chain recombines TRBV6-6 with TRBJ2-3; a weak D match, TRBD1 (6 bases). There are 15 residues in the CDR3. With 2 bases removed from V and 2 bases from J, the gap between germline ends came to 11 bases. Germline V gene lookup returns CDR1 MNHNY and CDR2 SVGAGI (reference sequence).

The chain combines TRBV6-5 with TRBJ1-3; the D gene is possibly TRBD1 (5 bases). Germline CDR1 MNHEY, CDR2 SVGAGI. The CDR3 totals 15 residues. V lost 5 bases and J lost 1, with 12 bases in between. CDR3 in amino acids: CASSRQGLSGNTIYF. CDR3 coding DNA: TGTGCCAGCAGTCGTCAGGGACTGTCTGGAAACACCATATATTTT.

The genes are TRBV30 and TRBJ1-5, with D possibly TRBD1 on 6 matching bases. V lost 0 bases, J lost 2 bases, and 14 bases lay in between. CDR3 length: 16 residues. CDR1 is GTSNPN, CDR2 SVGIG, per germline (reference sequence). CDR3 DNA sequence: TGTGCCTGGAGTGTACGGGGGGGCTGGGGCAATCAGCCCCAGCATTTT. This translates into CAWSVRGGWGNQPQHF.

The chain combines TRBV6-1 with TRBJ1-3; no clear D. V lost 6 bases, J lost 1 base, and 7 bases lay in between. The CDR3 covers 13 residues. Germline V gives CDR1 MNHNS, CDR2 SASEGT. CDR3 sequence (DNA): TGTGCCAGCAGGTCAACTTCTGGAAACACCATATATTTT. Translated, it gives CASRSTSGNTIYF.

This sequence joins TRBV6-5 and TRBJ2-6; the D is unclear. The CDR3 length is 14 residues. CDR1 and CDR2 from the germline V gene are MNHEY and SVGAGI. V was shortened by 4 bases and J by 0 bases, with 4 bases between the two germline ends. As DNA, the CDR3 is TGTGCCAGCAGTTTAAGCTCTGGGGCCAACGTCCTGACTTTC. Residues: CASSLSSGANVLTF.

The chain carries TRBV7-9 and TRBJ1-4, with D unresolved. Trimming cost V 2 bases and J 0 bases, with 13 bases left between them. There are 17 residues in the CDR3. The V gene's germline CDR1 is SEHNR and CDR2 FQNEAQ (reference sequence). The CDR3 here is CASSLSLGFATNEKLFF. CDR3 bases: TGTGCCAGCAGCTTATCCCTAGGGTTCGCAACTAATGAAAAACTGTTTTTT.

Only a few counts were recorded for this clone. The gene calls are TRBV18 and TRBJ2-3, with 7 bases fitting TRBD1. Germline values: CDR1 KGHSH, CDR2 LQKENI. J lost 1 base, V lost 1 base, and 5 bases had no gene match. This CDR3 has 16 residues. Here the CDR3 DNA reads TGTGCCAGCTCACCACGACAGGGAGTGGGCACAGATACGCAGTATTTT. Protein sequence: CASSPRQGVGTDTQYF.

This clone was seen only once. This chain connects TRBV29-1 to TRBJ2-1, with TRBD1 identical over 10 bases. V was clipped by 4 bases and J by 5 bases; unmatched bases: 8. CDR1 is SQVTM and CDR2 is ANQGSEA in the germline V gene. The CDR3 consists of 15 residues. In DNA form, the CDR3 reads TGCAGCGTTGCCGCCGGGGACAGGGGAAACAATGAGCAGTTCTTC. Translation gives CSVAAGDRGNNEQFF.

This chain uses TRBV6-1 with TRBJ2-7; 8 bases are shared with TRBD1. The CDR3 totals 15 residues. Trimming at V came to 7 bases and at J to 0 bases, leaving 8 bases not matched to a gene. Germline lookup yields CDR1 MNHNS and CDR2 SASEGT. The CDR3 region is CASTLGQASSYEQYF. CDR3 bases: TGTGCCAGCACCCTGGGACAGGCGAGCTCCTACGAGCAGTACTTC.

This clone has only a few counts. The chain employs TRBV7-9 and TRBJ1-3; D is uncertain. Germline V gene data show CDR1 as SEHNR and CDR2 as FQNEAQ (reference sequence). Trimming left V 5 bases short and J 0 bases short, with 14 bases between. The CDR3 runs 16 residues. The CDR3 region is CASSASRRDSGNTIYF. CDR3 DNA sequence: TGTGCCAGCAGCGCCTCCCGACGAGACTCTGGAAACACCATATATTTT.

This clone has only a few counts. The CDR3 region is CASSLETGGWDTGELFF. The CDR3 region has the DNA TGCGCCAGCAGCTTGGAAACAGGGGGATGGGACACCGGGGAGCTGTTTTTT. J is TRBJ2-2 and V is TRBV5-1; TRBD1 matches 8 bases. The trim removed 0 bases at V and 3 bases at J, leaving 7 bases unmatched. The CDR3 spans 17 residues. Germline V gene lookup returns CDR1 SGHRS and CDR2 YFSETQ.

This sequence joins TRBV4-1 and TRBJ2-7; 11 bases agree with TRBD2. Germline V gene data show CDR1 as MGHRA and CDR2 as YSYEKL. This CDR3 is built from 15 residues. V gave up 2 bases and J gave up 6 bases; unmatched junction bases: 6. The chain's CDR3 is CASSQPTSGKGEQYF. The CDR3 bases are TGCGCCAGCAGCCAACCGACTAGCGGGAAAGGCGAGCAGTACTTC.

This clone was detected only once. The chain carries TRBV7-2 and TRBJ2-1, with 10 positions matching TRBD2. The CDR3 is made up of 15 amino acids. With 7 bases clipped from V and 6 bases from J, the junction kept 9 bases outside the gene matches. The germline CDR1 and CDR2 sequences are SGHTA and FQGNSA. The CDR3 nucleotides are TGTGCCAGCACCCTACTAGCGGGGTCGGTCAATGAGCAGTTCTTC. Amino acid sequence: CASTLLAGSVNEQFF.

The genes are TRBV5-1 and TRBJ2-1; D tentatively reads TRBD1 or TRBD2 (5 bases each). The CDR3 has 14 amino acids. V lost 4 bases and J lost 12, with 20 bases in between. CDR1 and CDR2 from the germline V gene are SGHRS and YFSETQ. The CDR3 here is CASSPVDSGTVQFF. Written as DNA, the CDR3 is TGCGCCAGCAGCCCAGTTGATAGTGGGACCGTGCAGTTCTTC.

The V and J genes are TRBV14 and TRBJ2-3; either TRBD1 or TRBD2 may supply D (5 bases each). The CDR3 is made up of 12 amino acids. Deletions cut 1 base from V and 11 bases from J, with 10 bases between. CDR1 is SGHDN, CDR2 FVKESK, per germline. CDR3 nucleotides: TGTGCCAGCAGCCAAGGAGGGGTGCTGCAGTATTTT. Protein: CASSQGGVLQYF.

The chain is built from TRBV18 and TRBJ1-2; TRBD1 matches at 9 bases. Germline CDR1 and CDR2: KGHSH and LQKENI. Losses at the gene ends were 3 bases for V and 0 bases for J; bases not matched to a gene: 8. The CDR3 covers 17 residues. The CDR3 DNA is TGTGCCAGCTCACCCGGGACAGGGTTTGGAGCTAACTATGGCTACACCTTC. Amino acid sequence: CASSPGTGFGANYGYTF.

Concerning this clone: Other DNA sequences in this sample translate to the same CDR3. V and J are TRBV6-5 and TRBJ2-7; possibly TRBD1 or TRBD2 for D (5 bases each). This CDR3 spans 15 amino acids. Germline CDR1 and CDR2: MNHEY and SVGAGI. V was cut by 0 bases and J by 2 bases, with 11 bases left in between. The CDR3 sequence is CASSYSRDGPYEQYF. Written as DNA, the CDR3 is TGTGCCAGCAGTTACTCCAGGGACGGACCCTACGAGCAGTACTTC.

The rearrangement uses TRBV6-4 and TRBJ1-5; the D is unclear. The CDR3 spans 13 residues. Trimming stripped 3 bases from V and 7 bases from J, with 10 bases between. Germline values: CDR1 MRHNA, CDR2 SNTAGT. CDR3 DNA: TGTGCCAGCAGTGAAGAGCTTAAGCAGCCCCAGCATTTT. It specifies CASSEELKQPQHF.

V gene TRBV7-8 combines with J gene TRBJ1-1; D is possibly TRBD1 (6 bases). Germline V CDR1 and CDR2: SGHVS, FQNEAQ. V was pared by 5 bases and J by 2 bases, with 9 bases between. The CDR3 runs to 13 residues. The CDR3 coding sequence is TGTGCCAGCAGCAGGGGGGCTAACACTGAAGCTTTCTTT. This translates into CASSRGANTEAFF.

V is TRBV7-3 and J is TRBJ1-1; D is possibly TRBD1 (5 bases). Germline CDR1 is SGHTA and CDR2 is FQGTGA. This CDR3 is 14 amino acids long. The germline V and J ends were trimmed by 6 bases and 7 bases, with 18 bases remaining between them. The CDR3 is CASSYQGTVGEAFF. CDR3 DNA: TGTGCCAGCAGTTACCAGGGTACCGTGGGTGAAGCTTTCTTT.

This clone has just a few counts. CDR3 amino acids: CASSLAVAGYNEQFF. CDR3 coding DNA: TGTGCCAGCAGCTTAGCGGTTGCGGGATATAATGAGCAGTTCTTC. The chain has TRBV7-2 and TRBJ2-1; D may be TRBD2 (6 bases). CDR3 length: 15 residues. Germline assignment: CDR1 SGHTA and CDR2 FQGNSA. The V end lost 0 bases, the J end lost 7 bases, and 13 bases lay between the germline ends.

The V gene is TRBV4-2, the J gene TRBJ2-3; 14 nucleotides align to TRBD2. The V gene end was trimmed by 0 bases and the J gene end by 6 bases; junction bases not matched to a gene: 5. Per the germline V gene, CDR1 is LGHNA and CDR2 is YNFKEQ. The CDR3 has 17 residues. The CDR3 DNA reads TGTGCCAGCAGCCAAGAGGGGACTAGCGGGGGTTTGGATACGCAGTATTTT. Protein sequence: CASSQEGTSGGLDTQYF.

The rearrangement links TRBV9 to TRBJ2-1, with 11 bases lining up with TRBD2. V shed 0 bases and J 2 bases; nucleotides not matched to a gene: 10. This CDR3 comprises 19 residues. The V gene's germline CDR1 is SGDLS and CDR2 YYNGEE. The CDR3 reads CASSVAFGTSGGAYNEQFF. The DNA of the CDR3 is TGTGCCAGCAGCGTAGCTTTTGGGACTAGCGGTGGTGCCTACAATGAGCAGTTCTTC.

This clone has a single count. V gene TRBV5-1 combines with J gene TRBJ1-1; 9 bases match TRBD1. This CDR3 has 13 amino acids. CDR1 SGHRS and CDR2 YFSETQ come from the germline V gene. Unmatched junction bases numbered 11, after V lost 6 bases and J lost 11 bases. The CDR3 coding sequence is TGCGCCAGCACCGAGGATGGACAGGGGTTGGCTTTCTTT. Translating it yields CASTEDGQGLAFF.

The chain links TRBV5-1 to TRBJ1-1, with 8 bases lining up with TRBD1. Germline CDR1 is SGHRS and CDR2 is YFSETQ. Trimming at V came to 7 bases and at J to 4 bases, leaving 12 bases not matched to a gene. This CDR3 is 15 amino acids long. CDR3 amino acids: CASALDRVGSTEAFF. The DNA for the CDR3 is TGCGCCAGCGCCCTGGACAGGGTGGGATCCACTGAAGCTTTCTTT.

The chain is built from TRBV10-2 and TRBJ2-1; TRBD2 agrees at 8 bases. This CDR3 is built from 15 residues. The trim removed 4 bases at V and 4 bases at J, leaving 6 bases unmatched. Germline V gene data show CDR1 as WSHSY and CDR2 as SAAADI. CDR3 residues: CASSGGLAGYNEQFF. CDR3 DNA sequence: TGCGCCAGCAGTGGAGGTCTAGCGGGTTACAATGAGCAGTTCTTC.

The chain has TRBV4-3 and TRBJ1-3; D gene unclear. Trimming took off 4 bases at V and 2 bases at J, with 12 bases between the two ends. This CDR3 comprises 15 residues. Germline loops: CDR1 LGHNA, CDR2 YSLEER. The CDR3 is CASSPVGSTGNTIYF. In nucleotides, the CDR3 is TGCGCCAGCAGCCCAGTTGGAAGTACTGGAAACACCATATATTTT.

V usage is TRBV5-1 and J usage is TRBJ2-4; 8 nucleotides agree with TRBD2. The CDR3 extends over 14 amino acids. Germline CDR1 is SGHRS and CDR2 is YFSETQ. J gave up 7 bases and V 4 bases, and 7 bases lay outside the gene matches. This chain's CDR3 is CASSAGGGRNIQYF. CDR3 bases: TGCGCCAGCAGCGCGGGGGGCGGACGGAACATTCAGTACTTC.

CDR3 bases: TGCGCCAGCAGCCCCGGGACACAGAATCAGCCCCAGCATTTT. Amino acid sequence: CASSPGTQNQPQHF. The V and J genes are TRBV5-1 and TRBJ1-5; D perhaps matches TRBD1 (6 bases). CDR3 length: 14 residues. Trimming cost V 4 bases and J 4 bases, with 12 bases left between them. Germline V CDR1 and CDR2: SGHRS, YFSETQ.